The 7 T cell receptor beta chains in this list originate from one sample, sequenced in a study of blood T cell repertoires in COVID-19. TCRdb keeps only in-frame clones here, not all; method: immunoSEQ multiplex PCR. The sample lists 150,000 to 200,000 clones; 80% to 90% were seen once. Material: PBMCs or T cells enriched from blood (not recorded which). Receptor source: a man aged 50 or older who had recovered from COVID-19.

This chain joins TRBV30 and TRBJ2-3, with TRBD2 matching over 10 bases. Losses at the gene ends were 2 bases for V and 2 bases for J; bases not matched to a gene: 4. The CDR3 is 15 amino acids. Germline V lookup: CDR1 GTSNPN, CDR2 SVGIG (reference sequence). CDR3 DNA sequence: TGTGCCTGGAGTCTGAGCGGGGGGGCCACAGATACGCAGTATTTT. Protein product: CAWSLSGGATDTQYF.

The gene calls are TRBV6-1 and TRBJ1-1; TRBD1 might be the D (6 bases). This CDR3 is built from 15 residues. V was clipped by 2 bases and J by 3 bases, with 13 bases between them. Per the germline V gene, CDR1 is MNHNS and CDR2 is SASEGT. CDR3 in DNA: TGTGCCAGCAGTGAACTGGGGGCGGGGGACACTGAAGCTTTCTTT. This gives the protein CASSELGAGDTEAFF.

The rearrangement uses TRBV28 and TRBJ1-1; D might be TRBD1 (5 bases). The CDR3 totals 14 residues. Trimming removed 6 bases from V and 4 bases from J, with 15 bases in between. Per germline, CDR1 MDHEN and CDR2 SYDVKM. The chain's CDR3 is CASRSGSISTEAFF. In DNA form, the CDR3 reads TGTGCCAGCAGATCAGGGTCCATCTCCACTGAAGCTTTCTTT.

Turning to this clone: The junction shows a germline mismatch at one end, possibly a read error. The chain combines TRBV12-3 or TRBV12-4 with TRBJ2-2; D may be TRBD2 (5 bases). The CDR3 length is 11 residues. CDR3 loop: CASSFSGELFF. The CDR3 bases are TGTGCCAGCAGTTTTTCCGGGGAACTGTTTTTT.

The chain combines TRBV29-1 with TRBJ1-1, with a tentative D call TRBD1 (6 bases). This CDR3 region has 11 residues. The V and J ends lost 6 bases and 5 bases respectively, with 10 bases between them. Per the germline V gene, CDR1 is SQVTM and CDR2 is ANQGSEA. CDR3 DNA sequence: TGCAGCGTGGGGGGGACAACTGAAGCTTTCTTT. As protein: CSVGGTTEAFF.

This clone occurred a few times. This sequence joins TRBV7-9 and TRBJ2-5; 7 nucleotides match TRBD1. Losses at the gene ends were 1 base for V and 5 bases for J; bases not matched to a gene: 7. Germline V gene data show CDR1 as SEHNR and CDR2 as FQNEAQ (reference sequence). This CDR3 region has 15 residues. In DNA form, the CDR3 reads TGTGCCAGCAGCTTAGGAGTGACAGGGCAGGAGACCCAGTACTTC. As protein: CASSLGVTGQETQYF.

Only one count was recorded for this clone. The V and J genes are TRBV5-4 and TRBJ2-6, with 7 positions matching TRBD1. The germline CDR1 and CDR2 sequences are SGHNT and YYREEE (reference sequence). CDR3 length: 16 residues. Trimming at V came to 4 bases and at J to 0 bases, leaving 4 bases not matched to a gene. The CDR3 DNA is TGTGCCAGCAGCATGGGACAGATCTCTGGGGCCAACGTCCTGACTTTC. The encoded protein is CASSMGQISGANVLTF. The variable domain in full, completed from reference TRBV5-4 and TRBJ2-6, reads ETGVTQSPTHLIKTRGQQVTLRCSSQSGHNTVSWYQQALGQGPQFIFQYYREEENGRGNFPPRFSGLQFPNYSSELNVNALELDDSALYLCASSMGQISGANVLTFGAGSRLTVL.